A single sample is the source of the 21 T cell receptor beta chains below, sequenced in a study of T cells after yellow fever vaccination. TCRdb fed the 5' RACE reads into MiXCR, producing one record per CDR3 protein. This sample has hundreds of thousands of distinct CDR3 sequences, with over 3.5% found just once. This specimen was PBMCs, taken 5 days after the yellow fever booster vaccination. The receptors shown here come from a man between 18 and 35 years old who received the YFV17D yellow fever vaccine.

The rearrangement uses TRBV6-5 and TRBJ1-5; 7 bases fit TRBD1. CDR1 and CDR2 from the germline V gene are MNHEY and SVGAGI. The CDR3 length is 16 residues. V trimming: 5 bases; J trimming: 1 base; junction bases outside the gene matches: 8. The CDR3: CASSAHRGGSNQPQHF. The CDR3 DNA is TGTGCCAGCAGTGCCCACAGGGGAGGGAGCAATCAGCCCCAGCATTTT.

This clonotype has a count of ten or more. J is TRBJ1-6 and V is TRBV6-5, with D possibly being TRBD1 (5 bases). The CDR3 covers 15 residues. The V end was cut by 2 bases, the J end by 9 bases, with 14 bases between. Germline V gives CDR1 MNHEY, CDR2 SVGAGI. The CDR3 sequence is CASSYVEGRGSPLHF. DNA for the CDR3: TGTGCCAGCAGTTACGTGGAGGGAAGGGGTTCACCCCTCCACTTT.

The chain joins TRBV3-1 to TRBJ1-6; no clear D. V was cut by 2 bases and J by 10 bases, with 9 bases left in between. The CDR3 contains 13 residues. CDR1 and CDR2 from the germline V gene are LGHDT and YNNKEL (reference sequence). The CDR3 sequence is CASSQREGSPLHF. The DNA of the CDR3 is TGTGCCAGCAGCCAAAGGGAGGGCTCACCCCTCCACTTT.

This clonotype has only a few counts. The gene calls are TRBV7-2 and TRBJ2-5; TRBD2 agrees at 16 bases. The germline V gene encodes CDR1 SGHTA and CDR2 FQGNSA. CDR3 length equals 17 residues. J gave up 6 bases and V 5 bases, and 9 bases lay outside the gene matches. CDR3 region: CASSPPGTSGGVKTQYF. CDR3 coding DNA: TGTGCCAGCAGCCCCCCCGGGACTAGCGGGGGGGTGAAGACCCAGTACTTC.

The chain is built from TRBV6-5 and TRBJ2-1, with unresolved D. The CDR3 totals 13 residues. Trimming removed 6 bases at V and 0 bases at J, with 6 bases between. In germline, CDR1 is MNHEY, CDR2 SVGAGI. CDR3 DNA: TGTGCCAGCAGCAAGGCCTCCTACAATGAGCAGTTCTTC. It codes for CASSKASYNEQFF.

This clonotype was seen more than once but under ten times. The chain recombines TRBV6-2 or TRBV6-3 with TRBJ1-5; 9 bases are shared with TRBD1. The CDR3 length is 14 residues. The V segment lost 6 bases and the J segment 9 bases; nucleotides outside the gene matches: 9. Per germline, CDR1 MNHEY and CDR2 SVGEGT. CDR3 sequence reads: CASSSRDRDLPQHF. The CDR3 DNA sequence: TGTGCCAGCAGCTCCCGGGACAGGGATTTGCCCCAGCATTTT.

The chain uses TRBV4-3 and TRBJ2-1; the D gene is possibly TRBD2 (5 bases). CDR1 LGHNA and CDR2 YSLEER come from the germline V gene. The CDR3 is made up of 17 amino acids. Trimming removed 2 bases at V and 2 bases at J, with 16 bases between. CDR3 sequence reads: CASSQFPNSAAYNEQFF. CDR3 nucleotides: TGCGCCAGCAGCCAATTCCCCAATAGCGCGGCCTACAATGAGCAGTTCTTC.

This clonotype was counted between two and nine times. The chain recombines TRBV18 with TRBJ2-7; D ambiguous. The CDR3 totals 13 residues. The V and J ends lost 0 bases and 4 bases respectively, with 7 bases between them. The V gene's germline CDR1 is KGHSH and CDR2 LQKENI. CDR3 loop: CASSPPQAYEQYF. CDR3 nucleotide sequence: TGTGCCAGCTCACCACCCCAGGCATACGAGCAGTACTTC.

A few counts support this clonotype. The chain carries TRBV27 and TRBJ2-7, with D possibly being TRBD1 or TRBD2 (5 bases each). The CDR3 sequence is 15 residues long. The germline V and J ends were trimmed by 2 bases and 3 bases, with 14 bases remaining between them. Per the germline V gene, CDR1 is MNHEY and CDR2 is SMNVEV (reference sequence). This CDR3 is CASSLRGAGYYEQYV. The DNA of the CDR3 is TGTGCCAGCAGTTTAAGAGGGGCAGGGTACTACGAGCAGTACGTC.

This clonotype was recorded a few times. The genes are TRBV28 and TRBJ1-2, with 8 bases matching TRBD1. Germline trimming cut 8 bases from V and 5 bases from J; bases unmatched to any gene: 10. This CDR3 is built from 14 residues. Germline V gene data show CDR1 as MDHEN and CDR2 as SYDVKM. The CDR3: CASLTGGHGYGYTF. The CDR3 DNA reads TGTGCCAGCCTAACAGGGGGGCACGGGTATGGCTACACCTTC.

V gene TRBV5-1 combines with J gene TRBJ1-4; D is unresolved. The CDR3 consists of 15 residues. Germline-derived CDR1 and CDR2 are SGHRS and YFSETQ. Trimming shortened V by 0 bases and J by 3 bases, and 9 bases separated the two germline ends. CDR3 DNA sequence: TGCGCCAGCAGCTTGGGTGGGAGCCCTAATGAAAAACTGTTTTTT. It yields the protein CASSLGGSPNEKLFF.

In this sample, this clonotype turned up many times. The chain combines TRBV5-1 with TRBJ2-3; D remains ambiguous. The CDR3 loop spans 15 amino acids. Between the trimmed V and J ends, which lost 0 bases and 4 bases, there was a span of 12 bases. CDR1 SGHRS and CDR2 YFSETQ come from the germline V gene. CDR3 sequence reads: CASSLVPGGADTQYF. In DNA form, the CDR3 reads TGCGCCAGCAGCTTGGTACCTGGTGGGGCAGATACGCAGTATTTT. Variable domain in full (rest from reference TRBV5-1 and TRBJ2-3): KAGVTQTPRYLIKTRGQQVTLSCSPISGHRSVSWYQQTPGQGLQFLFEYFSETQRNKGNFPGRFSGRQFSNSRSEMNVSTLELGDSALYLCASSLVPGGADTQYFGPGTRLTVL.

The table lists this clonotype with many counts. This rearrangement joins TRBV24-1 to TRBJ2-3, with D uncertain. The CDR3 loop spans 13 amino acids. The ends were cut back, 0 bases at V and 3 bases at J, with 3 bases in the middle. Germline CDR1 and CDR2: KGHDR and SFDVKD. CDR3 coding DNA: TGTGCCACCAGTGATTTGGTTACAGATACGCAGTATTTT. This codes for CATSDLVTDTQYF.

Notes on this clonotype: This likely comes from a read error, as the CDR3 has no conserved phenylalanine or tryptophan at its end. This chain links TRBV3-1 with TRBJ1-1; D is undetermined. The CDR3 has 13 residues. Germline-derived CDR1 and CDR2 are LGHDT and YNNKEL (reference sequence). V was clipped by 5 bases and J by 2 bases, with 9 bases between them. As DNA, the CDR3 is TGTGCCAGCAGCTGGGCAACAAACACTGAAGCTTTCATT. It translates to CASSWATNTEAFI.

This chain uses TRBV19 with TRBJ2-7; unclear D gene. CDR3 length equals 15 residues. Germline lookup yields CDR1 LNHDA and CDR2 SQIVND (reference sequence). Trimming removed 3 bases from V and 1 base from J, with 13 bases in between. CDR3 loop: CASSITASPSYEQYF. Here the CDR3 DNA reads TGTGCCAGTAGTATCACGGCATCCCCTTCCTACGAGCAGTACTTC.

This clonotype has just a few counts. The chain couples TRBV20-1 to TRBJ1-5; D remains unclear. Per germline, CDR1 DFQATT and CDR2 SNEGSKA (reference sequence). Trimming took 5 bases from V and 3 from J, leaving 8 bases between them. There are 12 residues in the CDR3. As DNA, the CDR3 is TGCAGTGCTGGCAGAAACAATCAGCCCCAGCATTTT. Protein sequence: CSAGRNNQPQHF.

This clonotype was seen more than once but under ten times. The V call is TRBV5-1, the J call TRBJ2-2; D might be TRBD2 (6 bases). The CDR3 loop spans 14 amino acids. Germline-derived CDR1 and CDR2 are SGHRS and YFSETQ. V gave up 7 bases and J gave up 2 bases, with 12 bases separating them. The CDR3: CASGRDSNTGELFF. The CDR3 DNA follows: TGCGCCAGCGGCCGGGACTCTAACACCGGGGAGCTGTTTTTT.

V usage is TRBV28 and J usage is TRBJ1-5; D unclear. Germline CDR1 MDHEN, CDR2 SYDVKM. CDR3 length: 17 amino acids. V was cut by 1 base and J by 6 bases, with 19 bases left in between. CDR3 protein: CASSLYQVWHVFQPQHF. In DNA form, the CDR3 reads TGTGCCAGCAGTTTATACCAGGTGTGGCATGTCTTTCAGCCCCAGCATTTT.

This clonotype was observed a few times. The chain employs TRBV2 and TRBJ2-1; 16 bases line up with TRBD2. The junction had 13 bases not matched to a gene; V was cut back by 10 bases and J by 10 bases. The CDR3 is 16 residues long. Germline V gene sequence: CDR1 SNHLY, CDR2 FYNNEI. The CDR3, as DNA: TGTGCCATCCCGGGACTAGCGGGGGGGGGACCTCCGGAGCAGTTCTTC. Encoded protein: CAIPGLAGGGPPEQFF.

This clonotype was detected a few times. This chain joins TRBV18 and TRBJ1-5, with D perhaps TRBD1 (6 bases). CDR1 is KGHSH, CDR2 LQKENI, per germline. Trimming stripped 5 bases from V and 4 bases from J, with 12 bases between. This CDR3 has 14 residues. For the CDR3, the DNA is TGTGCCAGCTCATCCGCGGACAGAAATCAGCCCCAGCATTTT. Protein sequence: CASSSADRNQPQHF.

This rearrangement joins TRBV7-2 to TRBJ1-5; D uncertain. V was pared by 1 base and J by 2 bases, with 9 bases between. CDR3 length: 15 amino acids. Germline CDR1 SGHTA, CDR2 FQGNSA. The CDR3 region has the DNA TGTGCCAGCAGCTTAGGGGGATCCGGCAATCAGCCCCAGCATTTT. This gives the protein CASSLGGSGNQPQHF.